Sequencing of this T cell receptor beta chain was carried out in a study of post-analysis software for immune sequencing data. Prepared libraries of TCR beta cDNA carried unique molecular identifiers. Each CDR3 protein is one row after TCRdb ran MiXCR on the PCR reads. The profile shows roughly 600,000 distinct CDR3 sequences, 44% of them singletons. The receptor's source is a girl aged 10 to 17 with multiple sclerosis. The sample taken for sequencing was blood.

The chain's CDR3 is CASSHLNSYEQYF. The CDR3, as DNA: TGTGCCAGCAGTCACCTAAACAGCTACGAGCAGTACTTC. The chain links TRBV6-1 to TRBJ2-7, with D hard to call. Germline loops: CDR1 MNHNS, CDR2 SASEGT. CDR3 length: 13 amino acids. Trimming stripped 5 bases from V and 3 bases from J, with 11 bases between.